Listed below are T cell receptor beta chains from one sample, sequenced in a study of shared clonotypes between healthy human individuals. Sequencing was performed with immunoSEQ multiplex PCR; in TCRdb, only in-frame clones are kept and a portion is missing. Here the sample spans hundreds of thousands of clones, around 76% being singletons. Sequencing was carried out using PBMCs. The receptors were sampled from a woman between 40 and 55 years old in good health. Some clones in this sample may be carry-over from other donors' samples. Both conserved end residues are part of each CDR3. The D gene is left open where the match is weak. Not every row has a clone size; where given, it reads once, few, many or a size class.

j_call d_call clone_size v_call cdr3_nt cdr3_aa
TRBJ1-5 NA NA TRBV9 TGTGCCAGCAGCGTGGGGGGTAGCAATCAGCCCCAGCATTTT CASSVGGSNQPQHF
TRBJ2-3 TRBD2 once TRBV15 TGTGCCACCAGCAGGTTAGCGGGAGTTGGCACAGATACGCAGTATTTT CATSRLAGVGTDTQYF
TRBJ1-2 NA NA TRBV6-1 TGTGCCAGCAGTTTATCGGTTTGGGGCTACACCTTC CASSLSVWGYTF
TRBJ2-5 TRBD2 NA TRBV19 TGTGCCACCCCAAAGCGGGACTTCCAAGAGACCCAGTACTTC CATPKRDFQETQYF
TRBJ1-5 TRBD1 NA TRBV5-1 TGCGCCAGCAGCTGGACAGGGGACCAGCCCCAGCATTTT CASSWTGDQPQHF
TRBJ2-4 NA NA TRBV6-6 TGTGCCAGCCGGTCGGGAATGAACATTCAGTACTTC CASRSGMNIQYF
TRBJ1-1 NA NA TRBV7-3 TGTGCCAGCAGCTTAGGAGGGGGTGACACTGAAGCTTTCTTT CASSLGGGDTEAFF
TRBJ1-6 NA NA TRBV4-1 TGCGCCAGCAGCAACTCCGGGACTCCGAATAATTCACCCCTCCACTTT CASSNSGTPNNSPLHF
TRBJ2-3 NA NA TRBV20-1 TGCAGTGAATCAAACACAGATACGCAGTATTTT CSESNTDTQYF
TRBJ2-3 NA NA TRBV6-6 TGTGCCAGCAGCCCGAGAGTAGTTACAGATACGCAGTATTTT CASSPRVVTDTQYF
TRBJ2-5 TRBD2 NA TRBV6-1 TGTGCCAGCATTGGACTAGCGGGAGCAGAGACCCAGTACTTC CASIGLAGAETQYF
TRBJ2-1 TRBD2 many TRBV4-2 TGTGCCAGCAGCCAAAGGGGAGGGGCCAAACAGCCAGATGAGCAGTTCTTC CASSQRGGAKQPDEQFF
TRBJ2-2 NA NA TRBV7-7 TGTGCTAGCAGCTTAACCTCGAACACCGGGGAGCTGTTTTTT CASSLTSNTGELFF
TRBJ1-4 NA few TRBV5-1 TGCGCCAGCAGCCCAGGGGTTGGTTGGACAACTAATGAAAAACTGTTTTTT CASSPGVGWTTNEKLFF
TRBJ2-1 NA NA TRBV7-3 TGTGCCAGCAGCCCTCGCGGCTCCTACAATGAGCAGTTCTTC CASSPRGSYNEQFF
TRBJ2-7 TRBD2 NA TRBV27 TGTGCCAGCAGCCGCTCTGGACTAGCGGGAGTCTACGAGCAGTACTTC CASSRSGLAGVYEQYF
TRBJ2-3 NA NA TRBV5-1 TGCGCCAGCAGCTTGGTGTTGTTGGGGGAGGGCACAGATACGCAGTATTTT CASSLVLLGEGTDTQYF
TRBJ2-7 TRBD2 NA TRBV19 TGTGCCAGTAGTATAACGCGGGAGCAAAACGAGCAGTACTTC CASSITREQNEQYF
TRBJ2-5 NA NA TRBV7-8 TGTGCCAGCAGGGCTCGACGGGGGGCCCCCCAAGAGACCCAGTACTTC CASRARRGAPQETQYF
TRBJ1-2 NA NA TRBV7-2 TGTGCCAGCAGCTTAAGGGAGGGTGCTCTATCTAGTGGCTACACCTTC CASSLREGALSSGYTF
TRBJ2-1 NA NA TRBV6-5 TGTGCCAGCAGTCTGGGGGACGCAGCCTACAATGAGCAGTTCTTC CASSLGDAAYNEQFF
TRBJ2-2 TRBD2 NA TRBV5-1 TGCGCCAGCAGCCCGGAACTAGCGGGAGTTAGGGGACCCACCGGGGAGCTGTTTTTT CASSPELAGVRGPTGELFF
TRBJ1-2 TRBD1 NA TRBV7-9 TGTGCCAGCAGCTCGACCGAACAGGGGGCCTATGGCTACACCTTC CASSSTEQGAYGYTF
TRBJ2-1 TRBD2 NA TRBV5-1 TGCGCCAGCCACGAGCCAGCGGGGCAGGGCAATGAGCAGTTCTTC CASHEPAGQGNEQFF
TRBJ1-5 NA NA TRBV18 TGTGCCAGCTCATCCCAGGGGTTTGGCAATCAGCCCCAGCATTTT CASSSQGFGNQPQHF
TRBJ2-5 NA NA TRBV6-5 TGTGCCAGCAGTTACGAGGGGAAGACCCAGTACTTC CASSYEGKTQYF
TRBJ2-3 NA NA TRBV18 TGTGCCAGCTCAGAGCGAGATACGCAGTATTTT CASSERDTQYF
TRBJ1-2 NA NA TRBV10-3 TGTGCCATCAACGGGGGGGGACGCTATGGCTACACCTTC CAINGGGRYGYTF
TRBJ2-7 NA NA TRBV4-1 TGCGCCAGCAGCCAACTCCTTCCGGCAAACGAGCAGTACTTC CASSQLLPANEQYF
TRBJ2-3 TRBD2 NA TRBV11-2 TGTGCCAGCAGCCCGCTAGCGGGAGTGAACACAGATACGCAGTATTTT CASSPLAGVNTDTQYF
TRBJ2-5 NA NA TRBV2 TGTGCCAGCAGCCGCGGGACCCAAGAGACCCAGTACTTC CASSRGTQETQYF
TRBJ1-1 NA NA TRBV6-5 TGTGCCAGCAGTTACTCGGGAACAGCGAACACTGAAGCTTTCTTT CASSYSGTANTEAFF
TRBJ2-2 NA NA TRBV2 TGTGCCAGCGATAAGAACACCGGGGAGCTGTTTTTT CASDKNTGELFF
TRBJ2-1 TRBD2 NA TRBV7-9 TGTGCCAGCAGCTCCACTAGCGGGCATGAGCAGTTCTTC CASSSTSGHEQFF
TRBJ2-5 TRBD2 NA TRBV7-2 TGTGCCAGCAGCCCGAGACTAGCGGGAGTAGGAGAGACCCAGTACTTC CASSPRLAGVGETQYF
TRBJ2-1 NA NA TRBV4-2 TGTGCCAGCAGCCGCGCGGGGGTAGGGGGGTACAATGAGCAGTTCTTC CASSRAGVGGYNEQFF
TRBJ2-1 TRBD2 NA TRBV5-1 TGCGCCAGCAGCTCGACTAGCGGTGAGCAGTTCTTC CASSSTSGEQFF
TRBJ2-3 NA NA TRBV7-9 TGTGCCAGCAGCTTAGCGGGGCAAGATACGCAGTATTTT CASSLAGQDTQYF
TRBJ2-1 NA NA TRBV6-5 TGTGCCAGCAGTTACATCCGGGGGAGCTCCTACAATGAGCAGTTCTTC CASSYIRGSSYNEQFF
TRBJ2-7 TRBD2 once TRBV7-8 TGTGCCAGCAGCTTAGACGCGGGAGGGCTGGTATACGAGCAGTACTTC CASSLDAGGLVYEQYF